Shown below are 27 T cell receptor beta chains from a single sample sequenced in a study of CD8 T cells in Susac syndrome (dated by TCRdb to about 2019). The library came from the immunoSEQ multiplex PCR assay. RNA was extracted using the RNeasy kit, and roughly 0.45 to 1 ug of the RNA was reverse transcribed with random hexamers. TCRdb reran the public reads through fastp at Q25 and MiXCR, keeping productive beta chains. Each entry merges the rows of one CDR3 protein and shows their most common DNA and genes. The sample yields some 150,000 distinct CDR3 sequences; just under 95% were counted once. Roughly 0.14% of the sample lies in the top ten. Material for sequencing was CD4+ T cells from PBMCs. The receptors were gathered from a human donor with Susac syndrome.

The chain couples TRBV6-6 to TRBJ2-5, with a weak D call TRBD2 (6 bases). Germline V lookup: CDR1 MNHNY, CDR2 SVGAGI (reference sequence). Between the trimmed V and J ends, which lost 2 bases and 5 bases, there was a span of 12 bases. This CDR3 has 14 residues. Here the CDR3 DNA reads TGTGCCAGCAGTTACCGACTAGGGGAGGAGACCCAGTACTTC. Its protein is CASSYRLGEETQYF.

The chain joins TRBV6-4 to TRBJ2-3, with D unresolved. Germline V gene lookup returns CDR1 MRHNA and CDR2 SNTAGT. The CDR3 is made up of 15 amino acids. Deletions cut 0 bases from V and 1 base from J, with 8 bases between. CDR3 DNA sequence: TGTGCCAGCAGTGACTCAAAGACCGGCACAGATACGCAGTATTTT. Protein sequence: CASSDSKTGTDTQYF.

CDR3 in DNA: TGTGCCTGGAGTGGGACAGGGCTGGCCACAGATACGCAGTATTTT. Translated, it gives CAWSGTGLATDTQYF. The chain joins TRBV30 to TRBJ2-3; TRBD1 matches at 8 bases. CDR3 length: 15 amino acids. Germline lookup yields CDR1 GTSNPN and CDR2 SVGIG (reference sequence). The junction had 5 bases not matched to a gene; V was cut back by 1 base and J by 2 bases.

This clonotype has more than one count but fewer than ten. The rearrangement links TRBV28 to TRBJ1-2; unclear D gene. CDR1 and CDR2 (germline): MDHEN, SYDVKM. CDR3 length equals 11 residues. V lost 4 bases and J lost 8, with 8 bases in between. The CDR3 sequence is CASSSRGGYTF. CDR3 DNA: TGTGCCAGCAGTTCTCGGGGAGGCTACACCTTC.

The J gene is TRBJ2-1, the V gene TRBV20-1; 9 nucleotides align to TRBD2. J was trimmed by 10 bases and V by 4 bases; bases with no gene match: 5. This CDR3 has 12 amino acids. The V gene's germline CDR1 is DFQATT and CDR2 SNEGSKA (reference sequence). The CDR3 nucleotides read TGCAGTGCTATGCTGCTAGCGGGGGAGCAGTTCTTC. Its translation is CSAMLLAGEQFF.

The V and J genes are TRBV30 and TRBJ2-2; the D is unclear. CDR3 size: 15 residues. The V gene lost 1 base and the J gene lost 4 bases, with 13 bases spanning the gap. CDR1 is GTSNPN, CDR2 SVGIG, per germline (reference sequence). Written as DNA, the CDR3 is TGTGCCTGGAGTGCGGCAGCGCTGGGCACCGGGGAGCTGTTTTTT. It translates to CAWSAAALGTGELFF.

V is TRBV20-1 and J is TRBJ2-2; either TRBD1 or TRBD2 may supply D (5 bases each). CDR3 length: 13 residues. V was clipped by 5 bases and J by 6 bases, with 13 bases between them. Germline V lookup: CDR1 DFQATT, CDR2 SNEGSKA (reference sequence). The CDR3, as DNA: TGCAGTGCTGCAGAGGGGTGGGCCGGGGAGCTGTTTTTT. Amino acid sequence: CSAAEGWAGELFF.

V and J are TRBV29-1 and TRBJ2-7; a possible D gene is TRBD2 (5 bases). This CDR3 is built from 13 residues. The germline V gene has CDR1 SQVTM and CDR2 ANQGSEA. The ends were cut back, 5 bases at V and 9 bases at J, with 20 bases in the middle. The CDR3 bases are TGCAGCGTTCCCATGGACTCCCAAGTAGGGCAGTACTTC. As protein: CSVPMDSQVGQYF.

The chain carries TRBV30 and TRBJ2-7; 8 bases line up with TRBD2. Germline V lookup: CDR1 GTSNPN, CDR2 SVGIG (reference sequence). With V trimmed by 4 bases and J by 7 bases, 12 bases remained unmatched. The CDR3 sequence is 14 residues long. For the CDR3, the DNA is TGTGCCTGGAAGAGAGCGGGGGCGTTTGAGGAGCAGTACTTC. Amino acid sequence: CAWKRAGAFEEQYF.

V gene TRBV5-1 combines with J gene TRBJ1-1, with TRBD1 matching over 10 bases. V gave up 1 base and J gave up 4 bases; unmatched junction bases: 10. Germline V gene lookup returns CDR1 SGHRS and CDR2 YFSETQ. CDR3 size: 17 residues. Here the CDR3 DNA reads TGCGCCAGCAGCTTGTCCCGTCCGGGACAGGGGTCCACTGAAGCTTTCTTT. Residues: CASSLSRPGQGSTEAFF.

The rearrangement links TRBV27 to TRBJ2-1; 11 bases map to TRBD2. CDR3 length equals 17 residues. Germline CDR1 reads MNHEY; CDR2 reads SMNVEV (reference sequence). Trimming cost V 5 bases and J 1 base; bases outside gene matches: 7. CDR3 sequence: CASSPRGLAASYNEQFF. The DNA for the CDR3 is TGTGCCAGCAGTCCAAGGGGACTAGCGGCTTCCTACAATGAGCAGTTCTTC.

As DNA, the CDR3 is TGCAGTGCTAGAGGGTCTTTGGGCGAGACCCAGTACTTC. The encoded protein is CSARGSLGETQYF. The V and J genes are TRBV20-1 and TRBJ2-5; D gene uncertain. V lost 1 base, J lost 5 bases, and 11 bases lay in between. The CDR3 has 13 residues. The germline V gene has CDR1 DFQATT and CDR2 SNEGSKA (reference sequence).

The V gene is TRBV20-1, the J gene TRBJ1-5; perhaps TRBD1 as D (5 bases). Deletions cut 1 base from V and 0 bases from J, with 10 bases between. The CDR3 sequence is 15 residues long. CDR1 and CDR2 (germline): DFQATT, SNEGSKA (reference sequence). Here the CDR3 reads CSARGQGLSNQPQHF. In DNA, the CDR3 is TGCAGTGCTAGAGGGCAGGGCCTTAGCAATCAGCCCCAGCATTTT.

The CDR3 sequence: CASRKDGPYEQYF. In DNA, the CDR3 is TGTGCCAGTAGAAAGGACGGACCCTACGAGCAGTACTTC. The J gene is TRBJ2-7, the V gene TRBV28; D uncertain. V was cut by 9 bases and J by 2 bases, with 14 bases left in between. The CDR3 loop spans 13 amino acids. The germline V gene encodes CDR1 MDHEN and CDR2 SYDVKM.

This chain joins TRBV3-1 and TRBJ2-1; 10 nucleotides line up with TRBD1. The CDR3 length is 15 residues. Unmatched junction bases numbered 4, after V lost 1 base and J lost 7 bases. Germline CDR1 and CDR2: LGHDT and YNNKEL (reference sequence). The CDR3 DNA is TGTGCCAGCAGCCAAGGGACAGGGGGAGGGAATGAGCAGTTCTTC. It encodes CASSQGTGGGNEQFF.

This sequence joins TRBV5-1 and TRBJ2-5; D not certain. The germline gives CDR1 SGHRS, CDR2 YFSETQ. CDR3 length: 11 residues. V lost 5 bases, J lost 5 bases, and 7 bases lay in between. The CDR3 spells CASRTEETQYF. The CDR3 nucleotides read TGCGCCAGCAGGACGGAGGAGACCCAGTACTTC.

V is TRBV18 and J is TRBJ1-6, with 8 bases fitting TRBD1. Germline CDR1 reads KGHSH; CDR2 reads LQKENI. V was clipped by 4 bases and J by 4 bases; unmatched bases: 9. This CDR3 region has 17 residues. Written as DNA, the CDR3 is TGTGCCAGCTCACAAACCGGGACAGGAGGATATAATTCACCCCTCCACTTT. It codes for CASSQTGTGGYNSPLHF.

Here the CDR3 reads CAWSLRDTQYF. The CDR3 DNA reads as TGTGCCTGGAGCCTCCGAGATACGCAGTATTTT. This chain connects TRBV30 to TRBJ2-3; D is undetermined. The V end lost 3 bases, the J end lost 5 bases, and 6 bases lay between the germline ends. Germline V lookup: CDR1 GTSNPN, CDR2 SVGIG (reference sequence). The CDR3 has 11 residues. The full variable domain, its missing parts supplied by reference TRBV30 and TRBJ2-3, is SQTIHQWPATLVQPVGSPLSLECTVEGTSNPNLYWYRQAAGRGLQLLFYSVGIGQISSEVPQNLSASRPQDRQFILSSKKLLLSDSGFYLCAWSLRDTQYFGPGTRLTVL.

The chain is built from TRBV5-1 and TRBJ2-7, with 8 nucleotides matching TRBD1. This CDR3 has 14 residues. Germline CDR1 reads SGHRS; CDR2 reads YFSETQ. Trimming took 4 bases from V and 4 from J; bases not matched to a gene: 7. The CDR3 sequence is CASSATGQAYEQYF. CDR3 DNA sequence: TGCGCCAGCAGCGCCACGGGACAGGCGTACGAGCAGTACTTC.

The chain uses TRBV3-1 and TRBJ2-5, with D perhaps being TRBD1 or TRBD2 (6 bases each). V dropped 6 bases and J dropped 1 base, with 21 bases sitting between them. CDR3 size: 17 residues. Germline CDR1 is LGHDT and CDR2 is YNNKEL (reference sequence). CDR3 residues: CASSPPWGALSQETQYF. DNA of the CDR3: TGTGCCAGCAGTCCCCCTTGGGGGGCGCTTTCCCAAGAGACCCAGTACTTC.

The sample holds one count of this clonotype. The chain couples TRBV20-1 to TRBJ2-5, with no clear D. V lost 6 bases, J lost 5 bases, and 16 bases lay in between. Germline-derived CDR1 and CDR2 are DFQATT and SNEGSKA (reference sequence). This CDR3 is 13 amino acids long. CDR3: CSASKGWWETQYF. For the CDR3, the DNA is TGCAGTGCGAGTAAGGGTTGGTGGGAGACCCAGTACTTC.

The chain couples TRBV29-1 to TRBJ2-1; 7 bases are shared with TRBD1. The trim removed 7 bases at V and 6 bases at J, leaving 9 bases unmatched. The germline V gene has CDR1 SQVTM and CDR2 ANQGSEA. The CDR3 spans 13 residues. CDR3 nucleotides: TGCAGCGCATCCGGGACAGCCGGCAATGAGCAGTTCTTC. Translation gives CSASGTAGNEQFF.

The V call is TRBV7-2, the J call TRBJ1-2, with 12 bases that match TRBD1. The V gene end was trimmed by 3 bases and the J gene end by 2 bases; junction bases not matched to a gene: 4. CDR3 size: 16 residues. Germline CDR1 reads SGHTA; CDR2 reads FQGNSA. CDR3 DNA: TGTGCCAGCAGCTTCTCCGGGACAGGGGGCAACTATGGCTACACCTTC. Amino acids: CASSFSGTGGNYGYTF.

The CDR3 sequence: CATRLAGHKQYF. CDR3 sequence (DNA): TGTGCCACCAGACTAGCGGGTCATAAGCAGTACTTC. This chain connects TRBV2 to TRBJ2-7; 10 positions match TRBD2. V lost 10 bases to trimming and J lost 8 bases; unmatched junction nucleotides: 8. CDR3 length: 12 residues. CDR1 SNHLY and CDR2 FYNNEI come from the germline V gene.

Here the CDR3 DNA reads TGCGCCAGCAGCCCAGGGGGCGAGTATGAAAAACTGTTTTTT. Protein: CASSPGGEYEKLFF. The J gene is TRBJ1-4, the V gene TRBV5-1; 8 bases agree with TRBD1. CDR3 size: 14 residues. V lost 4 bases and J lost 6; bases outside the gene matches: 5. Germline V gives CDR1 SGHRS, CDR2 YFSETQ.

The gene calls are TRBV6-4 and TRBJ1-1; no definite D call. There are 13 residues in the CDR3. The V gene's germline CDR1 is MRHNA and CDR2 SNTAGT. V was clipped by 3 bases and J by 1 base, with 6 bases between them. The CDR3, as DNA: TGTGCCAGCAGTGATCAGAGGAACACTGAAGCTTTCTTT. Residues: CASSDQRNTEAFF.

The chain joins TRBV12-3 or TRBV12-4 to TRBJ2-3; 13 nucleotides agree with TRBD2. There are 13 residues in the CDR3. V lost 5 bases and J lost 10; bases outside the gene matches: 3. This CDR3 reads CASSRLAGGAQYF. In DNA form, the CDR3 reads TGTGCCAGCAGTCGACTAGCGGGAGGTGCGCAGTATTTT.